This passage covers 25 T cell receptor beta chains from one sample sequenced in a study of cytomegalovirus exposure and HLA in healthy donors. Both 60 Vbeta primers and 13 Jbeta primers went into the PCR. TCRdb's copy holds only in-frame clones and misses some; the assay was immunoSEQ multiplex PCR. The data contain around 97,000 clones, 81% of them singletons. The sequenced material came from PBMCs. The receptors derive from a man aged 40-50 years in good health and CMV-seropositive.

The chain employs TRBV5-1 and TRBJ1-4; D may be TRBD1 (6 bases). Germline assignment: CDR1 SGHRS and CDR2 YFSETQ. This CDR3 comprises 18 residues. Trimming took off 5 bases at V and 0 bases at J, with 20 bases between the two ends. CDR3 bases: TGCGCCAGCAGAAGTAAACAGGGATCGAGCGCAACTAATGAAAAACTGTTTTTT. It yields the protein CASRSKQGSSATNEKLFF.

This clone appeared a few times. This chain connects TRBV9 to TRBJ2-1; no clear D gene. Germline CDR1 is SGDLS and CDR2 is YYNGEE. The germline V and J ends were trimmed by 2 bases and 2 bases, with 11 bases remaining between them. The CDR3 length is 15 residues. DNA of the CDR3: TGTGCCAGCAGCGTTATGGCAACTACCTACAATGAGCAGTTCTTC. Its translation is CASSVMATTYNEQFF. The full variable domain, its missing parts supplied by reference TRBV9 and TRBJ2-1, is DSGVTQTPKHLITATGQRVTLRCSPRSGDLSVYWYQQSLDQGLQFLIQYYNGEERAKGNILERFSAQQFPDLHSELNLSSLELGDSALYFCASSVMATTYNEQFFGPGTRLTVL.

This clone showed up just once. Written as DNA, the CDR3 is TGTGCCGTCGGGGGGGGGTATTCCTACGAGCAGTACTTC. Its protein is CAVGGGYSYEQYF. This chain connects TRBV6-1 to TRBJ2-7; 8 bases are shared with TRBD2. The germline V gene encodes CDR1 MNHNS and CDR2 SASEGT. With V trimmed by 11 bases and J by 1 base, 7 bases remained unmatched. There are 13 residues in the CDR3.

This sequence joins TRBV28 and TRBJ2-1, with 9 bases fitting TRBD1. The trim removed 2 bases at V and 7 bases at J, leaving 9 bases unmatched. CDR1 and CDR2 from the germline V gene are MDHEN and SYDVKM. The CDR3 length is 16 residues. The DNA of the CDR3 is TGTGCCAGCAGTTTAACTCGGGGCGGACAGGGGAATGAGCAGTTCTTC. Encoded protein: CASSLTRGGQGNEQFF.

The chain employs TRBV27 and TRBJ1-2; D might be TRBD1 (6 bases). The germline V gene has CDR1 MNHEY and CDR2 SMNVEV (reference sequence). Trimming stripped 6 bases from V and 5 bases from J, with 22 bases between. The CDR3 totals 16 residues. CDR3 in amino acids: CASSPRDTRREYGYTF. The CDR3 DNA reads as TGTGCCAGCAGCCCCCGGGACACCCGCAGGGAGTATGGCTACACCTTC.

A single count supports this clone. The chain uses TRBV10-3 and TRBJ2-1, with 8 bases that match TRBD2. Germline-derived CDR1 and CDR2 are ENHRY and SYGVKD. V lost 10 bases to trimming and J lost 9 bases; unmatched junction nucleotides: 14. There are 14 residues in the CDR3. CDR3 DNA: TGTGCCACCTTAGCGGGAATGGTGGGATCTGAGCAGTTCTTC. This translates into CATLAGMVGSEQFF.

The chain combines TRBV2 with TRBJ1-2, with 7 bases aligning to TRBD1. With V trimmed by 6 bases and J by 2 bases, 9 bases remained unmatched. CDR3 length equals 15 residues. CDR1 is SNHLY, CDR2 FYNNEI, per germline. The CDR3 spells CASRVTGARNYGYTF. The CDR3 nucleotides are TGTGCCAGCAGGGTTACAGGGGCACGGAACTATGGCTACACCTTC.

V usage is TRBV5-1 and J usage is TRBJ1-6; weak D call: TRBD1 (5 bases). Deletions cut 0 bases from V and 7 bases from J, with 8 bases between. CDR1 is SGHRS, CDR2 YFSETQ, per germline. CDR3 length: 14 amino acids. In nucleotides, the CDR3 is TGCGCCAGCAGCTTGGGACAGAGAAATTCACCCCTCCACTTT. Translating it yields CASSLGQRNSPLHF.

The rearrangement joins TRBV9 to TRBJ2-1; TRBD2 aligns across 12 bases. V dropped 4 bases and J dropped 5; count of bases not matched to a gene: 4. The CDR3 contains 15 residues. In germline, CDR1 is SGDLS, CDR2 YYNGEE. The CDR3 nucleotides are TGTGCCAGCAGCCCGACTAGCGGGGGCAACAATGAGCAGTTCTTC. Translation: CASSPTSGGNNEQFF.

The rearrangement uses TRBV7-3 and TRBJ1-4, with TRBD1 as a possible D gene (6 bases). The V end was cut by 4 bases, the J end by 5 bases, with 14 bases between. CDR1 is SGHTA, CDR2 FQGTGA, per germline. The CDR3 contains 15 residues. CDR3 sequence reads: CASSYRDTENEKLFF. DNA of the CDR3: TGTGCCAGCAGCTACCGGGACACCGAAAATGAAAAACTGTTTTTT.

The chain carries TRBV5-1 and TRBJ1-2; 11 nucleotides align to TRBD1. CDR1 is SGHRS and CDR2 is YFSETQ in the germline V gene. Trimming took 4 bases from V and 2 from J; bases not matched to a gene: 7. The CDR3 consists of 16 residues. The CDR3 is CASSLGTGGTNYGYTF. The CDR3 nucleotides are TGCGCCAGCAGCCTTGGGACAGGGGGAACGAACTATGGCTACACCTTC.

This clone has a handful of counts. The rearrangement joins TRBV7-2 to TRBJ2-3; 8 positions agree with TRBD2. The trim removed 5 bases at V and 6 bases at J, leaving 19 bases unmatched. The CDR3 totals 18 residues. Germline V gene lookup returns CDR1 SGHTA and CDR2 FQGNSA. The CDR3 region is CASSQRSSGRALRDTQYF. The CDR3 bases are TGTGCCAGCAGCCAAAGATCGAGCGGGAGAGCGCTTAGGGATACGCAGTATTTT.

This clone occurred a few times. A junction end diverges from the germline sequence, so it may reflect a read error. V is TRBV7-9 and J is TRBJ2-5; 8 bases match TRBD2. CDR1 is SEHNR, CDR2 FQNEAQ, per germline (reference sequence). The length of the CDR3 is 19 residues. CDR3 DNA sequence: TGTTCCAGCAGCCCTCCGGGACTAGGGCGACTGGGGGGGGAAGAGACCCAGTACTTC. As protein: CSSSPPGLGRLGGEETQYF.

The chain carries TRBV20-1 and TRBJ2-7, with a weak D call TRBD2 (5 bases). CDR1 and CDR2 (germline): DFQATT, SNEGSKA (reference sequence). CDR3 length: 11 amino acids. CDR3 nucleotide sequence: TGCAGCCAACCCCTGGGAGACGAGCAGTACTTC. Protein sequence: CSQPLGDEQYF.

Notes on this clone: The junction departs from the called germline gene at one end, perhaps through a read error. The chain employs TRBV7-9 and TRBJ1-2; TRBD1 matches 7 bases. CDR1 SEHNR and CDR2 FQNEAQ come from the germline V gene (reference sequence). CDR3 length equals 12 residues. Written as DNA, the CDR3 is TGTTCCAGCAGCCCTCAGGGGGGTGGCTACACCTTC. It specifies CSSSPQGGGYTF.

The rearrangement links TRBV19 to TRBJ2-1; 11 bases line up with TRBD2. V lost 7 bases and J lost 10; bases outside the gene matches: 6. The CDR3 sequence is 13 residues long. Germline assignment: CDR1 LNHDA and CDR2 SQIVND (reference sequence). CDR3 coding DNA: TGTGCCAGTATCCAGTCTAGCGGGAGGGAGCAGTTCTTC. This gives the protein CASIQSSGREQFF.

The chain has TRBV9 and TRBJ2-2; weak D call: TRBD2 (7 bases). Trimming shortened V by 4 bases and J by 4 bases, and 23 bases separated the two germline ends. CDR3 length: 18 amino acids. Germline CDR1 and CDR2: SGDLS and YYNGEE. The CDR3 sequence is CASSPTPYGGTLTGELFF. As DNA, the CDR3 is TGTGCCAGCAGCCCGACCCCCTACGGGGGGACACTCACCGGGGAGCTGTTTTTT.

This sequence joins TRBV29-1 and TRBJ1-3; D perhaps matches TRBD1 (6 bases). V dropped 3 bases and J dropped 2 bases, with 20 bases sitting between them. Germline CDR1 SQVTM, CDR2 ANQGSEA. The CDR3 loop spans 17 amino acids. For the CDR3, the DNA is TGCAGCGTTGATCTCGGGGGAGGGACAACTCCTGGAAACACCATATATTTT. Amino acids: CSVDLGGGTTPGNTIYF.

The J gene is TRBJ1-1, the V gene TRBV9; TRBD1 might be the D (6 bases). Trimming removed 1 base from V and 1 base from J, with 11 bases in between. CDR1 and CDR2 (germline): SGDLS, YYNGEE. The CDR3 runs 15 residues. The CDR3 loop reads CASSVIQGANTEAFF. CDR3 in DNA: TGTGCCAGCAGCGTAATACAGGGAGCGAACACTGAAGCTTTCTTT.

The CDR3 nucleotides read TGTGCCAGCAGCGTAGACCGGTCGGGTACTGAAGCTTTCTTT. Its translation is CASSVDRSGTEAFF. The rearrangement links TRBV9 to TRBJ1-1; D not certain. Trimming cost V 0 bases and J 5 bases, with 11 bases left between them. In germline, CDR1 is SGDLS, CDR2 YYNGEE. The CDR3 runs to 14 residues.

The rearrangement uses TRBV9 and TRBJ1-6; TRBD1 agrees at 9 bases. Germline loops: CDR1 SGDLS, CDR2 YYNGEE. The CDR3 runs 15 residues. The V gene end was trimmed by 1 base and the J gene end by 13 bases; junction bases not matched to a gene: 9. The CDR3 protein is CASSVQGTGWSPLHF. DNA of the CDR3: TGTGCCAGCAGCGTACAGGGGACAGGGTGGTCCCCCCTCCACTTT.

The chain links TRBV7-8 to TRBJ1-1, with unresolved D. This CDR3 is built from 15 residues. Trimming stripped 6 bases from V and 0 bases from J, with 14 bases between. Germline V gene data show CDR1 as SGHVS and CDR2 as FQNEAQ. The CDR3 is CASREFRGMNTEAFF. In nucleotides, the CDR3 is TGTGCCAGCAGAGAGTTCCGGGGAATGAACACTGAAGCTTTCTTT. Supplemented by reference TRBV7-8 and TRBJ1-1, the full variable domain reads GAGVSQSPRYKVAKRGQDVALRCDPISGHVSLFWYQQALGQGPEFLTYFQNEAQLDKSGLPSDRFFAERPEGSVSTLKIQRTQQEDSAVYLCASREFRGMNTEAFFGQGTRLTVV.

This clone was detected a few times. J is TRBJ2-7 and V is TRBV5-1; 7 bases line up with TRBD1. The CDR3 totals 14 residues. J was trimmed by 5 bases and V by 5 bases; bases with no gene match: 10. The germline gives CDR1 SGHRS, CDR2 YFSETQ. This CDR3 reads CASRSSGTVDEQYF. The DNA for the CDR3 is TGCGCCAGCAGGTCATCCGGGACAGTGGACGAGCAGTACTTC.

The gene calls are TRBV5-4 and TRBJ2-5, with D tentatively TRBD2 (5 bases). V was trimmed by 0 bases and J by 5 bases, leaving 11 bases between them. The CDR3 totals 14 residues. The germline CDR1 and CDR2 sequences are SGHNT and YYREEE (reference sequence). The chain's CDR3 is CASSLGRETETQYF. Written as DNA, the CDR3 is TGTGCCAGCAGCTTGGGACGGGAAACCGAGACCCAGTACTTC.

The gene calls are TRBV18 and TRBJ2-5, with D possibly TRBD1 on 6 matching bases. V lost 2 bases to trimming and J lost 2 bases, with 9 bases between them. Germline V gives CDR1 KGHSH, CDR2 LQKENI. This CDR3 region has 14 residues. CDR3 nucleotides: TGTGCCAGCTCACCATATACAGGGCAAGAGACCCAGTACTTC. This translates into CASSPYTGQETQYF. Complete variable domain (other parts from reference TRBV18 and TRBJ2-5): NAGVMQNPRHLVRRRGQEARLRCSPMKGHSHVYWYRQLPEEGLKFMVYLQKENIIDESGMPKERFSAEFPKEGPSILRIQQVVRGDSAAYFCASSPYTGQETQYFGPGTRLLVL.